These 25 T cell receptor beta chains originate from one sample sequenced in a study of shared clonotypes between healthy human individuals. The repertoire was sequenced with immunoSEQ multiplex PCR; TCRdb's copy has only in-frame clones and lacks some. The sample yields over a million clones, 96% seen once. The sample taken for sequencing was naive CD4+ T cells sorted from blood. Documented subset: CD45RA+ positively selected. The receptors were gathered from a man between 25 and 39 years old in good health.

The V gene is TRBV18, the J gene TRBJ1-5; no clear D gene. CDR3 length: 15 residues. Between the trimmed V and J ends, which lost 3 bases and 1 base, there was a span of 10 bases. Looked up from germline, CDR1 is KGHSH and CDR2 is LQKENI. The CDR3 protein is CASSPMRASNQPQHF. CDR3 nucleotide sequence: TGTGCCAGCTCACCTATGAGGGCAAGCAATCAGCCCCAGCATTTT.

The V call is TRBV7-8, the J call TRBJ1-5; 8 bases fit TRBD1. The CDR3 loop spans 15 amino acids. Per the germline V gene, CDR1 is SGHVS and CDR2 is FQNEAQ. The ends lost 5 bases at V and 0 bases at J; junction bases unmatched: 3. CDR3 in DNA: TGTGCCAGCAGCAGACAGGGGTATAGCAATCAGCCCCAGCATTTT. It is translated as CASSRQGYSNQPQHF.

This chain joins TRBV6-6 and TRBJ2-3; 10 bases fit TRBD2. J was trimmed by 8 bases and V by 6 bases; bases with no gene match: 11. The germline gives CDR1 MNHNY, CDR2 SVGAGI (reference sequence). The CDR3 contains 15 residues. This CDR3 is CASRGPGTSEGTQYF. For the CDR3, the DNA is TGTGCCAGCAGAGGGCCCGGGACTAGCGAGGGTACGCAGTATTTT.

The genes are TRBV7-9 and TRBJ1-2; tentative D call: TRBD1 (6 bases). V lost 4 bases, J lost 7 bases, and 13 bases lay in between. Germline V gene sequence: CDR1 SEHNR, CDR2 FQNEAQ (reference sequence). The CDR3 length is 13 residues. CDR3 in amino acids: CASSSQGDSGYTF. CDR3 coding DNA: TGTGCCAGCAGCTCACAGGGAGATAGTGGCTACACCTTC.

The chain links TRBV6-1 to TRBJ2-2; perhaps TRBD1 as D (5 bases). Germline V gene lookup returns CDR1 MNHNS and CDR2 SASEGT. The V gene lost 0 bases and the J gene lost 2 bases, with 13 bases spanning the gap. The CDR3 extends over 17 amino acids. CDR3 loop: CASSEAMTGANTGELFF. The DNA for the CDR3 is TGTGCCAGCAGTGAAGCGATGACTGGGGCAAACACCGGGGAGCTGTTTTTT.

The rearrangement joins TRBV5-5 to TRBJ1-4, with unresolved D. The CDR3 is 14 residues long. CDR1 and CDR2 (germline): SGHKS, YYEKEE (reference sequence). V was pared by 4 bases and J by 2 bases, with 9 bases between. The CDR3 reads CASSLRATNEKLFF. CDR3 in DNA: TGTGCCAGCAGCCTCCGGGCCACTAATGAAAAACTGTTTTTT.

This clone was seen a single time. The chain has TRBV5-6 and TRBJ2-2; D gene unclear. This CDR3 contains 15 residues. V lost 3 bases, J lost 7 bases, and 16 bases lay in between. Germline lookup yields CDR1 SGHDT and CDR2 YYEEEE. Here the CDR3 reads CASSSTFPVIGELFF. The DNA for the CDR3 is TGTGCCAGCAGCTCCACTTTTCCAGTTATCGGGGAGCTGTTTTTT.

The V and J genes are TRBV28 and TRBJ2-1; 9 bases fit TRBD2. CDR3 length: 15 residues. Per germline, CDR1 MDHEN and CDR2 SYDVKM. V dropped 4 bases and J dropped 7; count of bases not matched to a gene: 8. This chain's CDR3 is CASSYVVGLANEQFF. For the CDR3, the DNA is TGTGCCAGCAGTTATGTCGTGGGACTAGCAAATGAGCAGTTCTTC.

This chain links TRBV10-3 with TRBJ2-7, with D possibly being TRBD1 (5 bases). This CDR3 comprises 17 residues. CDR1 is ENHRY, CDR2 SYGVKD, per germline. Trimming took 6 bases from V and 3 from J, leaving 24 bases between them. Here the CDR3 DNA reads TGTGCCATCAGCCAGGTCCTGGGGCAGGCCCCCGTCTACGAGCAGTACTTC. It encodes CAISQVLGQAPVYEQYF.

This clone was counted a few times. The genes are TRBV6-1 and TRBJ1-2; D gene uncertain. Germline V CDR1 and CDR2: MNHNS, SASEGT. The CDR3 runs to 11 residues. Trimming pared 5 bases from V and 3 bases from J, leaving 4 bases between. CDR3 protein: CASSPDYGYTF. CDR3 nucleotides: TGTGCCAGCAGTCCCGACTATGGCTACACCTTC.

The gene calls are TRBV2 and TRBJ2-5, with D possibly being TRBD1 or TRBD2 (5 bases each). Germline V CDR1 and CDR2: SNHLY, FYNNEI. There are 14 residues in the CDR3. Trimming cost V 7 bases and J 7 bases, with 19 bases left between them. The CDR3 nucleotides read TGTGCCAGCAATACCGAAAGAGGGCAGGGGACCCAGTACTTC. This sequence encodes CASNTERGQGTQYF.

In this sample, this clone turned up once. The same CDR3 is also encoded by other DNA sequences in this sample. The CDR3 nucleotides are TGTGCCAGCAGTGCGACAGGCAATTACAATGAGCAGTTCTTC. It is translated as CASSATGNYNEQFF. The chain links TRBV9 to TRBJ2-1; TRBD1 might be the D (6 bases). The CDR3 loop spans 14 amino acids. Germline assignment: CDR1 SGDLS and CDR2 YYNGEE. The V and J ends lost 5 bases and 4 bases respectively, with 13 bases between them.

V usage is TRBV18 and J usage is TRBJ2-2; 7 nucleotides agree with TRBD1. CDR1 and CDR2 (germline): KGHSH, LQKENI. With V trimmed by 3 bases and J by 7 bases, 5 bases remained unmatched. This CDR3 spans 14 amino acids. The CDR3 bases are TGTGCCAGCTCACCGACAGGGAACGGCGGGGAGCTGTTTTTT. Translation: CASSPTGNGGELFF.

V is TRBV27 and J is TRBJ2-5, with a weak D call TRBD1 (6 bases). This CDR3 region has 14 residues. Per the germline V gene, CDR1 is MNHEY and CDR2 is SMNVEV (reference sequence). V lost 9 bases to trimming and J lost 1 base, with 15 bases between them. The CDR3 DNA follows: TGTGCCAGGCTGGGACACCGACTCCAAGAGACCCAGTACTTC. Amino acid sequence: CARLGHRLQETQYF.

The CDR3 reads CASSEKGSYEQYF. The CDR3 region has the DNA TGTGCCAGCAGTGAAAAAGGGTCCTACGAGCAGTACTTC. The chain couples TRBV6-1 to TRBJ2-7; D gene ambiguous. Per germline, CDR1 MNHNS and CDR2 SASEGT. V dropped 2 bases and J dropped 1 base, with 6 bases sitting between them. The CDR3 runs 13 residues.

The gene calls are TRBV7-2 and TRBJ2-1; 8 bases fit TRBD2. There are 16 residues in the CDR3. V lost 1 base to trimming and J lost 4 bases; unmatched junction nucleotides: 6. Germline V lookup: CDR1 SGHTA, CDR2 FQGNSA. The CDR3: CASSLETGTRYNEQFF. The CDR3 nucleotides read TGTGCCAGCAGCTTAGAGACCGGGACTAGATACAATGAGCAGTTCTTC.

V is TRBV6-5 and J is TRBJ2-7; 8 bases line up with TRBD1. Germline CDR1 MNHEY, CDR2 SVGAGI. Unmatched junction bases numbered 7, after V lost 5 bases and J lost 4 bases. The CDR3 length is 14 residues. The DNA for the CDR3 is TGTGCCAGCAGTACTCGACAGGGGACTTACGAGCAGTACTTC. It yields the protein CASSTRQGTYEQYF.

Turning to this clone: Other DNA variants within this sample encode the same CDR3. The V call is TRBV7-2, the J call TRBJ1-3; the D gene is possibly TRBD1 (5 bases). Trimming stripped 1 base from V and 1 base from J, with 8 bases between. The CDR3 contains 15 residues. Germline-derived CDR1 and CDR2 are SGHTA and FQGNSA. The CDR3 nucleotides are TGTGCCAGCAGCTTAGTAGCAGGGTCTGGAAACACCATATATTTT. It specifies CASSLVAGSGNTIYF.

The V gene is TRBV5-6, the J gene TRBJ1-4; D remains unclear. The CDR3 covers 14 residues. V shed 4 bases and J shed 7 bases, with 14 bases lying between them. Germline CDR1 is SGHDT and CDR2 is YYEEEE. The CDR3 nucleotides are TGTGCCAGCAGCCGGAGGGAGGTAGCTGAAAAACTGTTTTTT. It is translated as CASSRREVAEKLFF.

The chain uses TRBV2 and TRBJ2-4; D gene uncertain. The germline gives CDR1 SNHLY, CDR2 FYNNEI. The CDR3 has 15 residues. Trimming stripped 3 bases from V and 5 bases from J, with 14 bases between. The CDR3 here is CASSDFGANQNIQYF. The CDR3 nucleotides are TGTGCCAGCAGTGACTTTGGAGCCAACCAAAACATTCAGTACTTC.

This clone showed up just once. The chain has TRBV9 and TRBJ2-1; D uncertain. The V and J ends lost 0 bases and 7 bases respectively, with 8 bases between them. The CDR3 extends over 13 amino acids. Germline lookup yields CDR1 SGDLS and CDR2 YYNGEE. The CDR3 nucleotides are TGTGCCAGCAGCGTAGAGCCCCGAAATGAGCAGTTCTTC. Translating it yields CASSVEPRNEQFF.

The chain uses TRBV4-3 and TRBJ2-2; no clear D gene. Germline values: CDR1 LGHNA, CDR2 YSLEER. V was trimmed by 2 bases and J by 5 bases, leaving 9 bases between them. This CDR3 has 14 residues. CDR3 amino acids: CASSQIPRTGELFF. The CDR3 nucleotides are TGCGCCAGCAGCCAAATTCCTCGGACCGGGGAGCTGTTTTTT.

The DNA for the CDR3 is TGTGCCAGCATTGCTCCCGGTCAGCCCCAGCATTTT. As protein: CASIAPGQPQHF. This sequence joins TRBV28 and TRBJ1-5, with D unresolved. V lost 7 bases and J 6 bases, leaving 10 bases between the germline ends. The CDR3 runs 12 residues. CDR1 and CDR2 from the germline V gene are MDHEN and SYDVKM. The full variable domain, its missing parts supplied by reference TRBV28 and TRBJ1-5, is DVKVTQSSRYLVKRTGEKVFLECVQDMDHENMFWYRQDPGLGLRLIYFSYDVKMKEKGDIPEGYSVSREKKERFSLILESASTNQTSMYLCASIAPGQPQHFGDGTRLSIL.

V usage is TRBV5-8 and J usage is TRBJ2-2, with D unresolved. CDR1 and CDR2 (germline): SGHTS, YDEGEE. CDR3 length equals 15 residues. V was shortened by 3 bases and J by 6 bases, with 15 bases between the two germline ends. CDR3 amino acids: CASSSRAVLSGELFF. The CDR3 DNA reads TGTGCCAGCAGCTCACGGGCAGTGTTATCCGGGGAGCTGTTTTTT.

The chain employs TRBV6-1 and TRBJ1-3; TRBD1 might be the D (6 bases). Germline-derived CDR1 and CDR2 are MNHNS and SASEGT. The V end lost 8 bases, the J end lost 2 bases, and 10 bases lay between the germline ends. This CDR3 has 13 amino acids. CDR3 nucleotides: TGTGCCAGCCAACAGGGAGCTGGAAACACCATATATTTT. Translating gives CASQQGAGNTIYF.